The sample holds a few counts of the clone carrying this T cell receptor beta chain. Its specificity is unknown. Unmatched junction bases numbered 7, after V lost 10 bases and J lost 0 bases. CDR1 and CDR2 (germline): ENHRY, SYGVKD. CDR3 length: 17 amino acids. This sample is drawn from a study of cytomegalovirus exposure and HLA in healthy donors. Study outcomes and limitations: While the bulk of TCR sequences proved rare, some public TCRs turned up in many donors. Further analysis, carried out later, found HLA-associated TCR beta chains more clonally expanded than equally common other chains.

Vbeta (60) and Jbeta (13) primers were used in the PCR. Data came from immunoSEQ multiplex PCR; TCRdb stores just in-frame clones and leaves some out. The table includes fewer than 200,000 clones, about 63% detected once. This sequence was found in a woman aged 40 to 50 in good health and CMV-seropositive. The chain employs TRBV10-3 and TRBJ2-2, with 14 bases identical to TRBD2. What was sequenced was PBMCs. The DNA for the CDR3 is TGTGCCACAAAGGGACTAGCGGGAGCTACGAACACCGGGGAGCTGTTTTTT. Translating gives CATKGLAGATNTGELFF.